This is a list of T cell receptor beta chains from one sample in a study of CD8 T cells in Susac syndrome. MiXCR, applied by TCRdb to the immunoSEQ multiplex PCR reads, yields one record per CDR3 protein. The sample has over 100,000 distinct CDR3 sequences; 85% to 95% are singletons. Sequences were obtained from CD8+ T cells from PBMCs. The receptors derive from a human donor with Susac syndrome. Both conserved end residues are part of each CDR3. The D gene is left open where the match is weak. Only part of the rows carry a size: once, few, many, or a class if the clone is expanded.

j_call,d_call,v_call,clone_size,cdr3_aa,cdr3_nt
TRBJ2-7,-,TRBV11-2,-,CASSLVGRVYEQYF,TGTGCCAGCAGCTTAGTCGGTCGGGTCTACGAGCAGTACTTC
TRBJ2-7,TRBD1,TRBV5-4,-,CASSAGQVIPLEQYF,TGTGCCAGCAGCGCAGGACAGGTAATCCCCCTCGAACAGTACTTC
TRBJ2-2,-,TRBV9,-,CASSGLNTGELFF,TGTGCCAGCAGCGGACTGAACACCGGGGAGCTGTTTTTT
TRBJ2-2,TRBD1,TRBV29-1,-,CSVGPGTGNPGELFF,TGCAGCGTTGGTCCCGGGACAGGGAACCCCGGGGAGCTGTTTTTT
TRBJ1-1,-,TRBV12-3/TRBV12-4,few,CASSLTANTEAFF,TGTGCCAGCAGTTTAACCGCGAACACTGAAGCTTTCTTT
TRBJ2-5,-,TRBV5-4,-,CASNLELSGARGETQYF,TGTGCCAGCAACTTGGAGCTATCAGGGGCTCGGGGAGAGACCCAGTACTTC
TRBJ2-7,TRBD1,TRBV12-3/TRBV12-4,-,CASSWGTGGDEQYF,TGTGCCAGCAGTTGGGGGACAGGGGGCGACGAGCAGTACTTC
TRBJ2-4,TRBD2,TRBV5-1,-,CASSPAGYENIQYF,TGCGCCAGCAGCCCAGCGGGGTACGAAAACATTCAGTACTTC
TRBJ1-4,TRBD1,TRBV29-1,-,CSVEPSGQGNEKLFF,TGCAGCGTTGAACCCTCGGGACAGGGGAATGAAAAACTGTTTTTT
TRBJ2-7,TRBD2,TRBV27,-,CASSGLAGNEQYF,TGTGCCAGCAGTGGGCTAGCGGGAAACGAGCAGTACTTC
TRBJ2-7,-,TRBV5-6,-,CASSPGDTAREQYF,TGTGCCAGCAGCCCTGGCGACACAGCTCGGGAGCAGTACTTC
TRBJ1-1,-,TRBV5-4,-,CASSLVGGPEAFF,TGTGCCAGCAGCTTGGTGGGCGGACCTGAAGCTTTCTTT
TRBJ1-4,-,TRBV7-3,-,CASTGETNEKLFF,TGTGCCAGCACAGGGGAGACTAATGAAAAACTGTTTTTT
TRBJ1-1,-,TRBV5-1,-,CASRWGRPNTEAFF,TGCGCCAGCAGATGGGGGCGGCCGAACACTGAAGCTTTCTTT
TRBJ2-7,TRBD2,TRBV20-1,-,CSAVLAGTYEQYF,TGCAGTGCGGTGCTAGCGGGGACCTACGAGCAGTACTTC
TRBJ2-6,-,TRBV7-2,-,CASSLVVAGANVLTF,TGTGCCAGCAGCTTAGTGGTAGCTGGGGCCAACGTCCTGACTTTC
TRBJ2-7,TRBD2,TRBV7-6,-,CASSPTGGDGEQYF,TGTGCCAGCAGCCCTACCGGGGGGGATGGGGAGCAGTACTTC
TRBJ2-7,TRBD2,TRBV19,-,CASSTGGYSRYEQYF,TGTGCCAGTAGTACCGGGGGGTATAGTCGCTACGAGCAGTACTTC
TRBJ2-7,TRBD2,TRBV13,-,CASSPLTSGGFYEQYF,TGTGCCAGCAGCCCCTTAACTAGCGGGGGTTTCTACGAGCAGTACTTC
TRBJ2-1,TRBD2,TRBV4-3,-,CASSQVLSGGYNEQFF,TGCGCCAGCAGCCAAGTGCTTAGCGGGGGGTACAATGAGCAGTTCTTC
TRBJ2-7,-,TRBV7-2,medium-sized,CASSLGSYEQYF,TGTGCCAGCAGCTTAGGCAGCTACGAGCAGTACTTC
TRBJ2-5,-,TRBV18,-,CASSPGTQQVAQYF,TGTGCCAGCTCACCGGGGACTCAACAAGTAGCCCAGTACTTC
TRBJ2-7,TRBD2,TRBV20-1,-,CSAQTSGRYEQYF,TGCAGTGCGCAAACTAGCGGCCGCTACGAGCAGTACTTC
TRBJ2-7,-,TRBV9,-,CASSPFSGIDSHEQYF,TGTGCCAGCAGCCCCTTCTCCGGGATTGACAGCCACGAGCAGTACTTC
TRBJ2-5,-,TRBV5-4,-,CASSSRSFPGRQETQYF,TGTGCCAGCAGCTCCCGAAGCTTTCCTGGTCGACAAGAGACCCAGTACTTC
TRBJ1-2,-,TRBV29-1,-,CSVALDGQPNYGYTF,TGCAGCGTCGCCCTGGACGGACAACCTAACTATGGCTACACCTTC
TRBJ2-7,-,TRBV29-1,-,CSVEPQGIHEQYF,TGCAGCGTTGAACCACAGGGAATCCACGAGCAGTACTTC
TRBJ2-1,TRBD2,TRBV7-6,-,CASSLAGDSYNEQFF,TGTGCCAGCAGCCTAGCGGGGGATAGCTACAATGAGCAGTTCTTC
TRBJ2-7,-,TRBV11-2,-,CASSPCWQYF,TGTGCCAGCAGCCCTTGCTGGCAGTACTTC
TRBJ2-2,TRBD2,TRBV20-1,-,CSARALLAGANTGELFF,TGCAGTGCTAGAGCTTTACTAGCGGGGGCCAACACCGGGGAGCTGTTTTTT
TRBJ2-7,TRBD1,TRBV3-1,-,CASSQEKITGDSYEQYF,TGTGCCAGCAGCCAAGAAAAAATCACAGGGGATTCCTACGAGCAGTACTTC
TRBJ2-7,-,TRBV18,-,CATESGRGYEQYF,TGTGCCACCGAGTCAGGGAGAGGCTACGAGCAGTACTTC
TRBJ2-5,-,TRBV4-1,-,CASSPKATGRQETQYF,TGCGCCAGCAGCCCAAAGGCGACGGGGCGTCAAGAGACCCAGTACTTC
TRBJ1-2,-,TRBV29-1,-,CSPGYGYTF,TGCAGCCCCGGCTATGGCTACACCTTC
TRBJ2-2,-,TRBV13,-,CASSTRQRNTGELFF,TGTGCCAGCAGCACAAGACAGCGGAACACCGGGGAGCTGTTTTTT
TRBJ2-1,TRBD2,TRBV20-1,-,CSARSVGLAGYNEQFF,TGCAGTGCTAGATCAGTGGGGCTAGCGGGGTACAATGAGCAGTTCTTC
TRBJ2-5,TRBD1,TRBV14,-,CASSLTGAPRTQYF,TGTGCCAGCAGCCTAACAGGGGCCCCTAGGACCCAGTACTTC
TRBJ1-4,-,TRBV9,-,CASSVLPGGYEKLFF,TGTGCCAGCAGCGTCTTGCCCGGGGGATATGAAAAACTGTTTTTT
TRBJ2-7,TRBD1,TRBV7-2,-,CASSHRQGYYEQYF,TGTGCCAGCAGTCATAGACAGGGCTACTACGAGCAGTACTTC
TRBJ2-7,-,TRBV29-1,-,CSVEVGGHRDIYEQYF,TGCAGCGTTGAAGTCGGGGGGCACAGGGATATCTACGAGCAGTACTTC
TRBJ2-7,-,TRBV29-1,-,CSVEVGDSYEQYF,TGCAGCGTTGAAGTAGGAGACAGCTACGAGCAGTACTTC